This is a list of T cell receptor beta chains from one sample in a study of shared clonotypes between healthy human individuals. The method was immunoSEQ multiplex PCR; TCRdb's version includes in-frame clones alone and lacks a portion of them. The sample lists some 2 million clones, around 96% occurring once. The sample comprised naive CD8+ T cells sorted from blood. The source of these receptors is a man in his late teens or twenties in good health. Each CDR3 is given with its conserved first and last residue. A D gene is named only where the DNA matches it firmly. Where a row states a size, it is once, few, many or the class of an expanded clone; other rows omit it.

>TRBJ1-2|-|TRBV9|-
TGTGCCAGCAGCCCTGCGATCTGGGACTATGGCTACACCTTC
CASSPAIWDYGYTF
>TRBJ2-7|-|TRBV2|TRBD1
TGTGCCAGCAGTGGGACAGGTCTCGTCTTACCCGAGCAGTACTTC
CASSGTGLVLPEQYF
>TRBJ2-7|-|TRBV28|-
TGTGCCAGCAGTTTCGGGGGACCCTACGAGCAGTACTTC
CASSFGGPYEQYF
>TRBJ2-1|once|TRBV28|-
TGTGCCAGCAGCCACCGGGCTTTGGCGGACTACAATGAGCAGTTCTTC
CASSHRALADYNEQFF
>TRBJ2-3|-|TRBV6-5|TRBD2
TGTGCCAGCAGTTACCAGCGGGAGTCGAGCACAGATACGCAGTATTTT
CASSYQRESSTDTQYF
>TRBJ1-1|-|TRBV4-1|-
TGCGCCAGCAGCCATCTCCAGGGTGGGCGCAGAGGGGCTTTCTTT
CASSHLQGGRRGAFF
>TRBJ2-1|-|TRBV7-9|TRBD1
TGTGCCAGCAGCTTAAGAGGGGCGGGGACAGGGGTCAATGAGCAGTTCTTC
CASSLRGAGTGVNEQFF
>TRBJ2-7|-|TRBV19|-
TGTGCCAGTAGTAACGAGATCTCCTACGAGCAGTACTTC
CASSNEISYEQYF
>TRBJ1-3|-|TRBV7-9|-
TGTGCGGAAGGACAGAGCTCTGGAAACACCATATATTTT
CAEGQSSGNTIYF
>TRBJ1-5|few|TRBV19|TRBD1
TGTGCCAGTAGTCACATGACAGGGGCCTATCAGCCCCAGCATTTT
CASSHMTGAYQPQHF
>TRBJ1-1|-|TRBV27|-
TGTGCCAGCAGTTTAGGCAGGGCGAACACTGAAGCTTTCTTT
CASSLGRANTEAFF
>TRBJ2-7|few|TRBV6-5|-
TGTGCCAGCAGTTACACTAGCTCCTACGAGCAGTACTTC
CASSYTSSYEQYF
>TRBJ1-2|-|TRBV5-6|-
TGTGCCAGCAGCTTGGTTACGGAGCTAGACTATGGCTACACCTTC
CASSLVTELDYGYTF
>TRBJ1-1|once|TRBV9|TRBD1
TGTGCCAGCAGCCCGATTTTACAGGGGCATAACACTGAAGCTTTCTTT
CASSPILQGHNTEAFF
>TRBJ1-2|-|TRBV13|-
TGTGCCAGCAGCTTAGATTTAAACAGTAGGATCTATGGCTACACCTTC
CASSLDLNSRIYGYTF
>TRBJ2-1|-|TRBV10-1|-
TGCGCCAGCAGTGATGCGGACTACAATGAGCAGTTCTTC
CASSDADYNEQFF
>TRBJ2-5|-|TRBV7-2|TRBD2
TGTGCCAGCAGCTTAGGGCCGGGACTAGCGGGGCTGTACCAAGAGACCCAGTACTTC
CASSLGPGLAGLYQETQYF
>TRBJ2-7|-|TRBV5-4|TRBD1
TGTGCCAGCAGCGCAAGACAGGGGAGCTACGAGCAGTACTTC
CASSARQGSYEQYF
>TRBJ1-6|few|TRBV6-1|-
TGTGCCAGCAGTGAAGGCCCCGGGGGCTCGCCACCCCTCCACTTT
CASSEGPGGSPPLHF
>TRBJ2-1|-|TRBV9|-
TGTGCCAGCAGCGAGTATGGGGGGTACAATGAGCAGTTCTTC
CASSEYGGYNEQFF
>TRBJ1-5|-|TRBV12-1|-
TGTGCCAGCAGCTTACTCCGGGACAGTGGCAATCAGCCCCAGCATTTT
CASSLLRDSGNQPQHF
>TRBJ1-1|-|TRBV28|-
TGTGCCAGCAGTTTATACAGGGTGATCACTGAAGCTTTCTTT
CASSLYRVITEAFF
>TRBJ2-7|-|TRBV6-6|TRBD2
TGTGCCAGCAGTTACTCGGGGGGGGAGCAGTACTTC
CASSYSGGEQYF